This TCR beta chain was identified in a study of T cells after yellow fever vaccination. After removal of 6 bases from V and 5 bases from J, the junction contained 3 bases not matched to a gene. The germline V gene encodes CDR1 ENHRY and CDR2 SYGVKD. The length of the CDR3 is 14 residues. Concerning this clonotype: Its antigen is unidentified.

For TCR, cDNA came from 5'RACE template switching, which added a universal primer site and UMIs. TCRdb reprocessed the 5' RACE reads with MiXCR, giving one entry per CDR3 protein. The sample contains approximately 550,000 distinct CDR3 sequences, about a fifth of which appear only once. Study-wide results and limits: Peak timing came faster in the weaker secondary response, day 5 versus 15.

The J gene is TRBJ2-1, the V gene TRBV10-3, with 11 bases that match TRBD2. The receptor's source is a man aged 25 to 45 who received the YFV17D yellow fever vaccine. Here the sequenced sample was PBMCs, taken 15 days after the yellow fever booster vaccination. As DNA, the CDR3 is TGTGCCATCAGAGGACTAGCGGGTCACAATGAGCAGTTCTTC. It yields the protein CAIRGLAGHNEQFF.